This entry lists 2 T cell receptor beta chains sequenced from one sample in a study of shared clonotypes between healthy human individuals. Repertoires were generated with immunoSEQ multiplex PCR, while TCRdb's copy carries only in-frame clones and drops some. Of 550,000 to 800,000 clones listed, 90% are singletons. The sample taken for sequencing was memory CD8+ T cells from PBMCs. Subset of the sample: CD45RO+ cells pooled with CCR7-negative TemRA cells. The receptors shown here come from a man younger than 30 in good health. Some clones in this sample may be carry-over from other donors' samples.

This chain joins TRBV6-1 and TRBJ2-1; tentatively, D is TRBD1 or TRBD2 (5 bases each). V was trimmed by 4 bases and J by 1 base, leaving 11 bases between them. The CDR3 sequence is 15 residues long. Germline loops: CDR1 MNHNS, CDR2 SASEGT. The CDR3 DNA reads as TGTGCCAGCAGTGTTGGGGGTGCTTCCTACAATGAGCAGTTCTTC. Its translation is CASSVGGASYNEQFF.

Of note for this clone: An end of the junction does not agree with germline; a read error may underlie this. The chain employs TRBV2 and TRBJ1-1; D is possibly TRBD1 (5 bases). There are 14 residues in the CDR3. The germline V gene encodes CDR1 SNHLY and CDR2 FYNNEI. The CDR3 spells CASIEDSMNTEAFF. The CDR3 coding sequence is TGTGCCAGCATTGAAGACAGTATGAACACTGAAGCTTTCTTT.